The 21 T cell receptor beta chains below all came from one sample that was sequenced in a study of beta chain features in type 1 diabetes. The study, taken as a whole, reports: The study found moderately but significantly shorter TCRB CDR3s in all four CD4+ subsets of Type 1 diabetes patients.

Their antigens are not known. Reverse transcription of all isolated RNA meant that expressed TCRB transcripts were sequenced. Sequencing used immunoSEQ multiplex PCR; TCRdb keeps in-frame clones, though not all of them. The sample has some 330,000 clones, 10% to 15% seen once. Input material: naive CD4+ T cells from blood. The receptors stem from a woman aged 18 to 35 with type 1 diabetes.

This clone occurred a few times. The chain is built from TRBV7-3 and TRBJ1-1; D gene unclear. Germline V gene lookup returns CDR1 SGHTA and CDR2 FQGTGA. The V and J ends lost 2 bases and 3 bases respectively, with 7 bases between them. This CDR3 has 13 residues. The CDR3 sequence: CASSLDTYTEAFF. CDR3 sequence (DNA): TGTGCCAGCAGCTTAGACACCTACACTGAAGCTTTCTTT.

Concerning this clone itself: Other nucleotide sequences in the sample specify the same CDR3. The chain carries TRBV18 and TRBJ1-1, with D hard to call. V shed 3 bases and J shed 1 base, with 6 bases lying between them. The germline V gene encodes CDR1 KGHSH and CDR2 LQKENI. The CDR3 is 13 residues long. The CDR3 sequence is CASSPQENTEAFF. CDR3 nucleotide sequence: TGTGCCAGCTCACCCCAGGAGAACACTGAAGCTTTCTTT.

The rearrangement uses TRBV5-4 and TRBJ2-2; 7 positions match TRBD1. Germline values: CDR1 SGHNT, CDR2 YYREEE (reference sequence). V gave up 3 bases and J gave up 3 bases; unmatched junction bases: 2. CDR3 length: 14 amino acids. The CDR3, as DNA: TGTGCCAGCAGCTGGGACAGATACACCGGGGAGCTGTTTTTT. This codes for CASSWDRYTGELFF.

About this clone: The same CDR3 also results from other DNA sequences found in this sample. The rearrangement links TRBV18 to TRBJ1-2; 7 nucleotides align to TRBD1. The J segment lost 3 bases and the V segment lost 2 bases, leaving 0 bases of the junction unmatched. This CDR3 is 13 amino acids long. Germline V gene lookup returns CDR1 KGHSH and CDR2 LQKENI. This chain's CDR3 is CASSPDRDYGYTF. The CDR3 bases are TGTGCCAGCTCACCAGACAGGGACTATGGCTACACCTTC.

CDR3 in amino acids: CAISQRESGDTQYF. The CDR3 DNA is TGTGCCATCAGCCAGCGGGAGAGTGGAGATACGCAGTATTTT. V gene TRBV10-3 combines with J gene TRBJ2-3, with TRBD2 matching 8 bases. The CDR3 spans 14 residues. Germline-derived CDR1 and CDR2 are ENHRY and SYGVKD. V shed 6 bases and J 5 bases; nucleotides not matched to a gene: 7.

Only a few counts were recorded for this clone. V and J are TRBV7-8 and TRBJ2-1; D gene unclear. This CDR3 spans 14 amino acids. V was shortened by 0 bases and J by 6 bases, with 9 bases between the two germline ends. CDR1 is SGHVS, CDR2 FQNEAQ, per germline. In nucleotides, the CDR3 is TGTGCCAGCAGCTTAGCAGTCGGTGTCAATGAGCAGTTCTTC. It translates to CASSLAVGVNEQFF.

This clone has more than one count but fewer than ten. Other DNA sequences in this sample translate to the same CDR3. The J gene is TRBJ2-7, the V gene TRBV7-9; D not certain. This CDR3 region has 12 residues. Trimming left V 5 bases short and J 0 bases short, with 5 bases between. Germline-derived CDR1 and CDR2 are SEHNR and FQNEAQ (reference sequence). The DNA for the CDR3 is TGTGCCAGCAGCCCGAGCTCCTACGAGCAGTACTTC. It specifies CASSPSSYEQYF.

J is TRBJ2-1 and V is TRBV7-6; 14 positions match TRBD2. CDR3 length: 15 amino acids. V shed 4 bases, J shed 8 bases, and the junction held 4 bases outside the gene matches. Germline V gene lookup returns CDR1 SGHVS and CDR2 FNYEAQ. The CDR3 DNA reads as TGTGCCAGCAGCTCCGGACTAGCGGGGGGCTATGAGCAGTTCTTC. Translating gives CASSSGLAGGYEQFF. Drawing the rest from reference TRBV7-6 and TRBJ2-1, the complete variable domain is GAGVSQSPRYKVTKRGQDVALRCDPISGHVSLYWYRQALGQGPEFLTYFNYEAQQDKSGLPNDRFSAERPEGSISTLTIQRTEQRDSAMYRCASSSGLAGGYEQFFGPGTRLTVL.

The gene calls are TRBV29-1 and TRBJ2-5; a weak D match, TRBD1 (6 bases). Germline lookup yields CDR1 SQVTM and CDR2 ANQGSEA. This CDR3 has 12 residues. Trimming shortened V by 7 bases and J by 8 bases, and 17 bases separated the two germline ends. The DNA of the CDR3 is TGCAGCGGGGACATAAGAGATCATACCCAGTACTTC. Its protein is CSGDIRDHTQYF. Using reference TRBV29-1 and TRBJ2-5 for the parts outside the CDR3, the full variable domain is SAVISQKPSRDICQRGTSLTIQCQVDSQVTMMFWYRQQPGQSLTLIATANQGSEATYESGFVIDKFPISRPNLTFSTLTVSNMSPEDSSIYLCSGDIRDHTQYFGPGTRLLVL.

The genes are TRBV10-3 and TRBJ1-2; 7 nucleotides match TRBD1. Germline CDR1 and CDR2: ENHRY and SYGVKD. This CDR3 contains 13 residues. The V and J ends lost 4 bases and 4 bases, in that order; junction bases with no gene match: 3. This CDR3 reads CAISGRDSYGYTF. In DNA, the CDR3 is TGTGCCATCAGTGGTCGGGACAGCTATGGCTACACCTTC.

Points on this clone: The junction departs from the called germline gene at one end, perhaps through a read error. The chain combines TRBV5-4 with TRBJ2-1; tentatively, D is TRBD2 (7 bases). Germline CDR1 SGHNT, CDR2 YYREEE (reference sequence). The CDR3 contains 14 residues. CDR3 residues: CASSPGEGDNEQFF. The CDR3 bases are TGCGCCAGCAGCCCAGGGGAGGGGGACAATGAGCAGTTCTTC.

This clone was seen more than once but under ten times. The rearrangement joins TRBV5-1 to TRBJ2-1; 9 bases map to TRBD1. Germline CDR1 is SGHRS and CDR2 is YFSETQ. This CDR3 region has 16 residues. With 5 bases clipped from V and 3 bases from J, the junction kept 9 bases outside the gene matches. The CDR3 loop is CASSPGTGTLYNEQFF. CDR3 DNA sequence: TGCGCCAGCAGTCCCGGGACAGGGACCCTCTACAATGAGCAGTTCTTC.

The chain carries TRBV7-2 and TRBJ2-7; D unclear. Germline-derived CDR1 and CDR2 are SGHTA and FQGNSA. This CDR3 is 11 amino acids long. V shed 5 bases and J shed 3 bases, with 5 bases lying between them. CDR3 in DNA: TGTGCCAGCAGCCGTTTCTACGAGCAGTACTTC. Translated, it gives CASSRFYEQYF.

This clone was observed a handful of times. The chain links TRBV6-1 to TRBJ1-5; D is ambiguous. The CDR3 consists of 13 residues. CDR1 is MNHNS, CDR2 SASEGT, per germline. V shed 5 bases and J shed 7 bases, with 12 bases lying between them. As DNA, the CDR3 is TGTGCCAGCAGTCCAGAGGGTGGCCAGCCCCAGCATTTT. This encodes CASSPEGGQPQHF.

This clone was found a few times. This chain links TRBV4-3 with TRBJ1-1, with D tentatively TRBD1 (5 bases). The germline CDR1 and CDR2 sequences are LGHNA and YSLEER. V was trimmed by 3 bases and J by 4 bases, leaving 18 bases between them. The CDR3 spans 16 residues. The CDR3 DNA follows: TGCGCCAGCAGCCACCTTCCACAGGTTTTGAGCACTGAAGCTTTCTTT. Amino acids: CASSHLPQVLSTEAFF.

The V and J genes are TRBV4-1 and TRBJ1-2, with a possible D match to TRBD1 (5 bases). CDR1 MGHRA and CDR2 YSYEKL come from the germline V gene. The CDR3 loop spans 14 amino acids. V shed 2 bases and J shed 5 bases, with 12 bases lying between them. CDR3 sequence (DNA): TGCGCCAGCAGCCAAAGGACAAGTTCATATGGCTACACCTTC. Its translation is CASSQRTSSYGYTF.

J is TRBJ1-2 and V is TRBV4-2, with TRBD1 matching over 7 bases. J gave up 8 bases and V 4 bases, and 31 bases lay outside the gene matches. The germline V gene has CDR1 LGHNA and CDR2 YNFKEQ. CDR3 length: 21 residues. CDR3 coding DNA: TGTGCCAGCAGCCCCCCGGTTAGACAGGGACGCCAACTGCCCCTGCTCGGCGGCTACACCTTC. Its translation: CASSPPVRQGRQLPLLGGYTF.

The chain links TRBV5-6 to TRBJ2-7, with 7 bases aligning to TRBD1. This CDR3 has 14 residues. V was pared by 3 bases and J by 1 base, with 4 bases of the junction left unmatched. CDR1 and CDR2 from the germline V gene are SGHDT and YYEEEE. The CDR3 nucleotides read TGTGCCAGCAGCTCCCGGGACAGATCCTACGAGCAGTACTTC. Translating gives CASSSRDRSYEQYF.

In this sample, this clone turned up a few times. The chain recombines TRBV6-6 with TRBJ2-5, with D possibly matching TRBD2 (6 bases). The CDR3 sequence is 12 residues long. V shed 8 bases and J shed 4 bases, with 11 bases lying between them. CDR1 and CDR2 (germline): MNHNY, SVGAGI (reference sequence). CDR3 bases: TGTGCCAGCCGGGGGATCTCAGAGACCCAGTACTTC. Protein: CASRGISETQYF.

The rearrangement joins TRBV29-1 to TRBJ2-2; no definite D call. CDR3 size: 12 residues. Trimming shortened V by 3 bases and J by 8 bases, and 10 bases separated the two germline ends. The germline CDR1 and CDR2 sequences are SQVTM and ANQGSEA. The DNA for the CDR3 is TGCAGCGTTGACTGGTCCGGTGGGGAGCTGTTTTTT. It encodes CSVDWSGGELFF.

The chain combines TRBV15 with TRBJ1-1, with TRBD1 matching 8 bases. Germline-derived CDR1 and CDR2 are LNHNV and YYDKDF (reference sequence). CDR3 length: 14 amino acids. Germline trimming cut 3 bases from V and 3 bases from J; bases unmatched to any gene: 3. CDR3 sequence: CATSRLQGDTEAFF. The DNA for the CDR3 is TGTGCCACCAGCAGGTTACAGGGGGACACTGAAGCTTTCTTT.